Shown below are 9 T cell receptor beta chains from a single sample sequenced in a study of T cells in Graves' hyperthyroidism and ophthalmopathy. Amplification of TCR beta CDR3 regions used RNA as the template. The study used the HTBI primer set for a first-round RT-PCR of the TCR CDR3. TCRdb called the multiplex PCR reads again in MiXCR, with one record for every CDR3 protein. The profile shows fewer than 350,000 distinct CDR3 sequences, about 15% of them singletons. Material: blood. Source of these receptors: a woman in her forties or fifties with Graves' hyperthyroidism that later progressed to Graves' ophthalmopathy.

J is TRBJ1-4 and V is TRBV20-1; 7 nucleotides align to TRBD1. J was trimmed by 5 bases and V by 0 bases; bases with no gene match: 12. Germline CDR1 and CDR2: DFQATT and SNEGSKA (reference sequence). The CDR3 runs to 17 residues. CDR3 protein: CSARETGTASRNEKLFF. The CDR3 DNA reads TGCAGTGCTAGAGAAACCGGGACAGCCTCGCGCAATGAAAAACTGTTTTTT.

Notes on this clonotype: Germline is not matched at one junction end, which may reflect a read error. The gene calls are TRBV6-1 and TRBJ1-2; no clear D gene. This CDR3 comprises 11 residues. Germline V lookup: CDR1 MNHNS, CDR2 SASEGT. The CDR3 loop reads CASTSGYSYTF. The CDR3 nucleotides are TGTGCCAGCACGAGCGGCTATAGCTACACCTTC.

This chain's CDR3 is CASSLGNFNYGYTF. For the CDR3, the DNA is TGCGCCAGCAGCTTGGGCAATTTCAACTATGGCTACACCTTC. This chain connects TRBV5-1 to TRBJ1-2; D unclear. The V end was cut by 0 bases, the J end by 2 bases, with 8 bases between. Germline assignment: CDR1 SGHRS and CDR2 YFSETQ. The CDR3 extends over 14 amino acids. Drawing the rest from reference TRBV5-1 and TRBJ1-2, the complete variable domain is KAGVTQTPRYLIKTRGQQVTLSCSPISGHRSVSWYQQTPGQGLQFLFEYFSETQRNKGNFPGRFSGRQFSNSRSEMNVSTLELGDSALYLCASSLGNFNYGYTFGSGTRLTVV.

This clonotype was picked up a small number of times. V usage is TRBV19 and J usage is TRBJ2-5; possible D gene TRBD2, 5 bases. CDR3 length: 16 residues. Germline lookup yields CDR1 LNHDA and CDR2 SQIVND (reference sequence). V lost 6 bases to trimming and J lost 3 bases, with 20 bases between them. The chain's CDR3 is CASSAVRRDSEETQYF. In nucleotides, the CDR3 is TGTGCCAGTAGCGCAGTAAGACGGGATTCTGAAGAGACCCAGTACTTC.

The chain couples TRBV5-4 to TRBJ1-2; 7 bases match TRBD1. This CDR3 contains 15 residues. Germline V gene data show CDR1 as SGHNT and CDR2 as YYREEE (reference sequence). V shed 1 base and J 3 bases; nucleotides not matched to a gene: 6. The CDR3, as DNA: TGTGCCAGCAGCTTGACACAGGGGATTGACTATGGCTACACCTTC. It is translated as CASSLTQGIDYGYTF.

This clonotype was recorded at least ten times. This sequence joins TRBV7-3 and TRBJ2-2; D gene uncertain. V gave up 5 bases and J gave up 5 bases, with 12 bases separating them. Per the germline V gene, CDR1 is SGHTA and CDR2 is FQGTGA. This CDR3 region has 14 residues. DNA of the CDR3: TGTGCCAGCAGCCCACCGGGCCTAACCGGGGAGCTGTTTTTT. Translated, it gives CASSPPGLTGELFF. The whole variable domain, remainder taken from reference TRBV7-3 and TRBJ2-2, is GAGVSQTPSNKVTEKGKYVELRCDPISGHTALYWYRQSLGQGPEFLIYFQGTGAADDSGLPNDRFFAVRPEGSVSTLKIQRTERGDSAVYLCASSPPGLTGELFFGEGSRLTVL.

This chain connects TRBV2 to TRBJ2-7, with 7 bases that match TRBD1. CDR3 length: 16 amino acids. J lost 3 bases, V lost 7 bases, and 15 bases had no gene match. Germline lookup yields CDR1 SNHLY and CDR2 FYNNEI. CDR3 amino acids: CASNVPRQGIGYEQYF. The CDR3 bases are TGTGCCAGCAACGTCCCGAGACAGGGAATCGGCTACGAGCAGTACTTC. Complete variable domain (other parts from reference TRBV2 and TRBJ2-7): EPEVTQTPSHQVTQMGQEVILRCVPISNHLYFYWYRQILGQKVEFLVSFYNNEISEKSEIFDDQFSVERPDGSNFTLKIRSTKLEDSAMYFCASNVPRQGIGYEQYFGPGTRLTVT.

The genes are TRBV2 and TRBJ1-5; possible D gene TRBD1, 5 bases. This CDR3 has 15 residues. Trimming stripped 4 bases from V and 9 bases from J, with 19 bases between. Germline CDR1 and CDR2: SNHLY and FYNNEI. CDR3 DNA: TGTGCCAGCAGTGTACCGGGACGGCCCCTAGGGCCCCAGCATTTT. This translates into CASSVPGRPLGPQHF.

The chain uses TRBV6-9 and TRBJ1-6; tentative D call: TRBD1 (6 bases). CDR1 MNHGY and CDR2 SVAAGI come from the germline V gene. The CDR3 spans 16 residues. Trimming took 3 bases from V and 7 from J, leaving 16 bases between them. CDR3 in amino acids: CASSYARQVGNSPLHF. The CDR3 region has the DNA TGTGCCAGCAGTTACGCCCGACAGGTTGGCAATTCACCCCTCCACTTT.